The 25 T cell receptor beta chains below come from one sample, sequenced in a study of CD8+ T cells in alopecia areata. Extraction and reverse transcription of RNA yielded cDNA as the sequencing template. Libraries were prepared by immunoSEQ multiplex PCR; TCRdb keeps only in-frame clonotypes and omits some of them. Of around 100,000 clones listed, about nine tenths are singletons. The treatment denotes: oral pan-JAK inhibitor, 5-10 mg twice daily. Sequencing used CD8+ T cells sorted from blood, obtained around week 31, from a patient treated with tofacitinib. All receptors come from a human donor with alopecia areata.

This clone appeared a few times. This chain connects TRBV29-1 to TRBJ1-1; no firm D call. V lost 3 bases and J 6 bases, leaving 14 bases between the germline ends. This CDR3 is built from 13 residues. The germline gives CDR1 SQVTM, CDR2 ANQGSEA. The CDR3 protein is CSVDGPLSPEAFF. DNA for the CDR3: TGCAGCGTTGACGGGCCTCTTAGCCCTGAAGCTTTCTTT.

The CDR3 sequence is CSVQDASSYEQYF. The CDR3 coding sequence is TGCAGCGTCCAAGACGCGAGCTCCTACGAGCAGTACTTC. The chain recombines TRBV29-1 with TRBJ2-7; D remains unclear. Germline assignment: CDR1 SQVTM and CDR2 ANQGSEA. The length of the CDR3 is 13 residues. V dropped 6 bases and J dropped 0 bases, with 12 bases sitting between them.

The chain recombines TRBV12-5 with TRBJ2-1; D not certain. The ends were cut back, 2 bases at V and 9 bases at J, with 5 bases in the middle. Germline V gene lookup returns CDR1 LGHNT and CDR2 FRNRAP. The CDR3 totals 11 residues. This chain's CDR3 is CASGLSSEQFF. CDR3 coding DNA: TGTGCTAGTGGTTTGTCGAGTGAGCAGTTCTTC.

The V and J genes are TRBV19 and TRBJ2-1; TRBD2 agrees at 10 bases. This CDR3 is 15 amino acids long. Per germline, CDR1 LNHDA and CDR2 SQIVND (reference sequence). The J segment lost 7 bases and the V segment lost 1 base, leaving 4 bases of the junction unmatched. The chain's CDR3 is CASSIGSGGLNEQFF. Here the CDR3 DNA reads TGTGCCAGTAGTATAGGTAGCGGGGGGTTGAATGAGCAGTTCTTC.

The rearrangement joins TRBV6-5 to TRBJ2-1; TRBD2 matches 9 bases. With 2 bases clipped from V and 7 bases from J, the junction kept 6 bases outside the gene matches. This CDR3 has 15 residues. The germline V gene has CDR1 MNHEY and CDR2 SVGAGI. The CDR3 nucleotides are TGTGCCAGCAGTTACGTGGCGGGGGGGTCTAATGAGCAGTTCTTC. Amino acids: CASSYVAGGSNEQFF.

This chain joins TRBV25-1 and TRBJ2-1; 7 bases fit TRBD2. V gave up 4 bases and J gave up 6 bases; unmatched junction bases: 9. Germline V gives CDR1 MGHDK, CDR2 SYGVNS. The CDR3 extends over 15 amino acids. The CDR3 reads CASSGDRGRSNEQFF. The DNA for the CDR3 is TGTGCCAGCAGTGGGGACCGCGGGAGAAGCAATGAGCAGTTCTTC. Full variable domain (outside the CDR3, taken from reference TRBV25-1 and TRBJ2-1): EADIYQTPRYLVIGTGKKITLECSQTMGHDKMYWYQQDPGMELHLIHYSYGVNSTEKGDLSSESTVSRIRTEHFPLTLESARPSHTSQYLCASSGDRGRSNEQFFGPGTRLTVL.

The chain uses TRBV19 and TRBJ2-1; 11 nucleotides match TRBD2. V shed 6 bases and J 6 bases; nucleotides not matched to a gene: 4. This CDR3 spans 14 amino acids. Germline V lookup: CDR1 LNHDA, CDR2 SQIVND (reference sequence). In nucleotides, the CDR3 is TGTGCCAGTAGCCCTAGCGGGGGGATCAATGAGCAGTTCTTC. Protein product: CASSPSGGINEQFF. The complete variable domain, with remaining parts taken from reference TRBV19 and TRBJ2-1, reads DGGITQSPKYLFRKEGQNVTLSCEQNLNHDAMYWYRQDPGQGLRLIYYSQIVNDFQKGDIAEGYSVSREKKESFPLTVTSAQKNPTAFYLCASSPSGGINEQFFGPGTRLTVL.

This chain joins TRBV21-1 and TRBJ1-5. TRBV21-1 counts as a pseudogene. The CDR3 totals 15 residues. CDR3 in DNA: TGTGCCGGAAGTTCGACCCTTTATAGCAATCAGCCCCAGCATTTT. Residues: CAGSSTLYSNQPQHF.

The J gene is TRBJ2-7, the V gene TRBV6-5; D remains ambiguous. Between the trimmed V and J ends, which lost 4 bases and 1 base, there was a span of 5 bases. Germline CDR1 and CDR2: MNHEY and SVGAGI. The CDR3 has 12 residues. The CDR3 sequence is CASSSVSYEQYF. The CDR3 DNA reads as TGTGCCAGCAGTTCAGTTTCCTACGAGCAGTACTTC.

This clone has a single count. The chain employs TRBV9 and TRBJ1-2; TRBD1 agrees at 11 bases. The J segment lost 3 bases and the V segment lost 0 bases, leaving 4 bases of the junction unmatched. Germline V gene data show CDR1 as SGDLS and CDR2 as YYNGEE. The CDR3 extends over 16 amino acids. This CDR3 is CASSVGTGGYDYGYTF. For the CDR3, the DNA is TGTGCCAGCAGCGTAGGGACAGGGGGCTACGACTATGGCTACACCTTC.

This chain links TRBV29-1 with TRBJ2-1; 9 nucleotides match TRBD2. Germline V gene sequence: CDR1 SQVTM, CDR2 ANQGSEA. The CDR3 is 15 amino acids. V dropped 0 bases and J dropped 8; count of bases not matched to a gene: 8. For the CDR3, the DNA is TGCAGCGTTGAAGATTCGGGACTAGCAAGGCATGAGCAGTTCTTC. Translation: CSVEDSGLARHEQFF.

Here the CDR3 DNA reads TGTGCCAGCTCACCACGGGACAGAAATCCAGTTAACCTAGCCAAAAACATTCAGTACTTC. It codes for CASSPRDRNPVNLAKNIQYF. This chain joins TRBV18 and TRBJ2-4, with 7 bases aligning to TRBD1. With 1 base clipped from V and 0 bases from J, the junction kept 15 bases outside the gene matches. Germline CDR1 KGHSH, CDR2 LQKENI. This CDR3 has 20 residues.

The chain employs TRBV7-8 and TRBJ2-5; D gene unclear. V shed 5 bases and J shed 0 bases, with 10 bases lying between them. Germline CDR1 is SGHVS and CDR2 is FQNEAQ. The CDR3 is 14 amino acids. Written as DNA, the CDR3 is TGTGCCAGCAGCCAGGTCGGCTACCAAGAGACCCAGTACTTC. Translation: CASSQVGYQETQYF.

This clone has a handful of counts. The V and J genes are TRBV7-6 and TRBJ2-2, with 7 bases lining up with TRBD2. Germline assignment: CDR1 SGHVS and CDR2 FNYEAQ. The length of the CDR3 is 16 residues. Losses at the gene ends were 1 base for V and 5 bases for J; bases not matched to a gene: 7. The CDR3 coding sequence is TGTGCCAGCAGCTTAGTCGAGGCGGGAGCGACCGGGGAGCTGTTTTTT. Translation gives CASSLVEAGATGELFF.

CDR3 region: CASSQDTGPQLYYEQYF. CDR3 bases: TGCGCCAGCAGCCAAGATACGGGCCCCCAACTATATTACGAGCAGTACTTC. The gene calls are TRBV4-1 and TRBJ2-7, with unresolved D. Germline V CDR1 and CDR2: MGHRA, YSYEKL. Trimming pared 0 bases from V and 4 bases from J, leaving 19 bases between. CDR3 length: 17 amino acids.

This rearrangement joins TRBV6-5 to TRBJ2-1; D might be TRBD1 (5 bases). The CDR3 consists of 15 residues. Germline values: CDR1 MNHEY, CDR2 SVGAGI. The germline V and J ends were trimmed by 4 bases and 0 bases, with 10 bases remaining between them. The CDR3 reads CASSSGLSSYNEQFF. In DNA, the CDR3 is TGTGCCAGCAGTTCAGGGCTGAGCTCCTACAATGAGCAGTTCTTC.

The gene calls are TRBV29-1 and TRBJ2-1; 9 bases agree with TRBD1. V was clipped by 5 bases and J by 8 bases; unmatched bases: 10. There are 14 residues in the CDR3. CDR1 is SQVTM, CDR2 ANQGSEA, per germline. CDR3 amino acids: CSVPWTGVEDEQFF. Here the CDR3 DNA reads TGCAGCGTTCCTTGGACAGGGGTAGAGGATGAGCAGTTCTTC.

The chain couples TRBV5-4 to TRBJ2-7, with TRBD2 as a possible D gene (5 bases). CDR3 size: 16 residues. V was clipped by 4 bases and J by 5 bases, with 22 bases between them. CDR1 is SGHNT, CDR2 YYREEE, per germline (reference sequence). The CDR3 bases are TGTGCCAGCAGCCCCTCAGAAGCGGACCGACTCCACGAGCAGTACTTC. The encoded protein is CASSPSEADRLHEQYF.

The gene calls are TRBV5-1 and TRBJ2-1; D gene uncertain. Germline assignment: CDR1 SGHRS and CDR2 YFSETQ. The CDR3 totals 11 residues. Trimming removed 4 bases from V and 5 bases from J, with 4 bases in between. The DNA for the CDR3 is TGCGCCAGCAGCCTTAACAATGAGCAGTTCTTC. Its translation: CASSLNNEQFF.

CDR3 loop: CASSMGQGVMNEQFF. CDR3 DNA sequence: TGTGCCAGTAGTATGGGGCAGGGGGTGATGAATGAGCAGTTCTTC. V is TRBV19 and J is TRBJ2-1; TRBD1 matches 7 bases. The CDR3 runs to 15 residues. Germline V lookup: CDR1 LNHDA, CDR2 SQIVND (reference sequence). J gave up 7 bases and V 3 bases, and 9 bases lay outside the gene matches.

This clone was counted a few times. The rearrangement joins TRBV7-9 to TRBJ2-7; 10 bases are shared with TRBD1. The length of the CDR3 is 14 residues. CDR1 and CDR2 from the germline V gene are SEHNR and FQNEAQ (reference sequence). Trimming took 5 bases from V and 5 from J; bases not matched to a gene: 6. CDR3 in amino acids: CASSRGQGEHEQYF. The CDR3 DNA reads as TGTGCCAGCAGCCGAGGACAGGGGGAGCACGAGCAGTACTTC.

The V and J genes are TRBV5-1 and TRBJ2-5, with D tentatively TRBD1 (5 bases). The CDR3 is 15 amino acids. The germline V gene encodes CDR1 SGHRS and CDR2 YFSETQ. Trimming cost V 0 bases and J 11 bases, with 20 bases left between them. The CDR3 loop reads CASSLAVLEGEEQYF. CDR3 in DNA: TGCGCCAGCAGCTTGGCCGTGCTAGAAGGGGAAGAGCAGTACTTC.

This clone was picked up one time. The chain uses TRBV5-1 and TRBJ1-1; D is uncertain. Per germline, CDR1 SGHRS and CDR2 YFSETQ. V lost 0 bases, J lost 0 bases, and 3 bases lay in between. The CDR3 runs 13 residues. CDR3 nucleotide sequence: TGCGCCAGCAGCTTGGAGGTGAACACTGAAGCTTTCTTT. Translated: CASSLEVNTEAFF.

J is TRBJ2-1 and V is TRBV7-8; D not resolved. The V and J ends lost 4 bases and 5 bases respectively, with 9 bases between them. CDR3 size: 13 residues. The germline gives CDR1 SGHVS, CDR2 FQNEAQ. The CDR3 is CASSSDTDNEQFF. CDR3 nucleotides: TGTGCCAGCAGCTCCGACACAGACAATGAGCAGTTCTTC.

The chain has TRBV5-5 and TRBJ2-3; 9 bases fit TRBD2. The CDR3 runs 15 residues. Germline-derived CDR1 and CDR2 are SGHKS and YYEKEE (reference sequence). V dropped 0 bases and J dropped 4; count of bases not matched to a gene: 3. CDR3 DNA: TGTGCCAGCAGCTTGGGGACTAGCGAAGCAGATACGCAGTATTTT. Amino acid sequence: CASSLGTSEADTQYF.